Each of the 8 T cell receptor beta chains below was sequenced from the same sample in a study of T-cell memory formation after mild COVID-19. MiXCR was run by TCRdb on the 5' RACE reads, yielding one entry per CDR3 protein. The sample includes 270,000 or so distinct CDR3 sequences, around 15% of them seen just once. Sequencing was carried out using PBMCs or a T cell subset sorted from them (not recorded which). Receptors originate from a man aged 18 to 29 who had mild COVID-19 (a few samples of this study predate the infection). Cell type and time point are not known.

This clonotype has a handful of counts. The chain carries TRBV29-1 and TRBJ2-5; D is possibly TRBD2 (7 bases). CDR3 length: 13 amino acids. CDR1 and CDR2 from the germline V gene are SQVTM and ANQGSEA. Trimming removed 6 bases from V and 2 bases from J, with 13 bases in between. CDR3 protein: CSVGGQLQETQYF. The CDR3 DNA sequence: TGCAGCGTCGGGGGGCAGTTGCAAGAGACCCAGTACTTC. The full variable domain, with the rest looked up from reference TRBV29-1 and TRBJ2-5, is SAVISQKPSRDICQRGTSLTIQCQVDSQVTMMFWYRQQPGQSLTLIATANQGSEATYESGFVIDKFPISRPNLTFSTLTVSNMSPEDSSIYLCSVGGQLQETQYFGPGTRLLVL.

This chain connects TRBV9 to TRBJ2-3; the match to TRBD2 covers 7 bases. V gave up 3 bases and J gave up 4 bases; unmatched junction bases: 8. The CDR3 has 15 residues. Germline CDR1 and CDR2: SGDLS and YYNGEE. The CDR3 sequence is CASSASGDRSDTQYF. In DNA form, the CDR3 reads TGTGCCAGCAGCGCCAGCGGGGATAGGTCAGATACGCAGTATTTT.

This clonotype was seen ten or more times. This chain uses TRBV7-2 with TRBJ2-1; TRBD1 or TRBD2 may be the D gene (5 bases each). Trimming left V 0 bases short and J 2 bases short, with 5 bases between. This CDR3 is 14 amino acids long. CDR1 and CDR2 from the germline V gene are SGHTA and FQGNSA. CDR3 in amino acids: CASSLAGAYNEQFF. As DNA, the CDR3 is TGTGCCAGCAGCTTAGCGGGGGCCTACAATGAGCAGTTCTTC.

This clonotype showed up just a few times. The rearrangement uses TRBV7-6 and TRBJ2-2, with TRBD1 identical over 8 bases. The J segment lost 4 bases and the V segment lost 5 bases, leaving 9 bases of the junction unmatched. There are 16 residues in the CDR3. The germline V gene encodes CDR1 SGHVS and CDR2 FNYEAQ. Here the CDR3 reads CASSQVQGAGTGELFF. CDR3 DNA sequence: TGTGCCAGCAGCCAGGTCCAGGGGGCGGGCACCGGGGAGCTGTTTTTT. The full variable domain, with the rest looked up from reference TRBV7-6 and TRBJ2-2, is GAGVSQSPRYKVTKRGQDVALRCDPISGHVSLYWYRQALGQGPEFLTYFNYEAQQDKSGLPNDRFSAERPEGSISTLTIQRTEQRDSAMYRCASSQVQGAGTGELFFGEGSRLTVL.

This clonotype was seen only a few times. This rearrangement joins TRBV5-5 to TRBJ1-1; D gene unclear. V lost 2 bases to trimming and J lost 2 bases, with 16 bases between them. The CDR3 contains 16 residues. The germline V gene has CDR1 SGHKS and CDR2 YYEKEE (reference sequence). The CDR3 reads CASSLLIVTDNTEAFF. The CDR3, as DNA: TGTGCCAGCAGCTTATTAATCGTTACAGACAACACTGAAGCTTTCTTT. The full variable domain, its missing parts supplied by reference TRBV5-5 and TRBJ1-1, is DAGVTQSPTHLIKTRGQQVTLRCSPISGHKSVSWYQQVLGQGPQFIFQYYEKEERGRGNFPDRFSARQFPNYSSELNVNALLLGDSALYLCASSLLIVTDNTEAFFGQGTRLTVV.

V and J are TRBV4-3 and TRBJ1-5; D ambiguous. The CDR3 length is 14 residues. The germline V gene has CDR1 LGHNA and CDR2 YSLEER. Trimming took off 4 bases at V and 3 bases at J, with 10 bases between the two ends. The CDR3 sequence: CASSRERFNQPQHF. CDR3 bases: TGCGCCAGCAGCCGAGAGCGATTCAATCAGCCCCAGCATTTT.

This clonotype occurred a few times. The rearrangement joins TRBV5-1 to TRBJ2-6; D is ambiguous. The CDR3 contains 13 residues. Trimming removed 6 bases at V and 2 bases at J, with 6 bases between. Looked up from germline, CDR1 is SGHRS and CDR2 is YFSETQ. Written as DNA, the CDR3 is TGCGCCAGCAATATGGCTGGGGCCAACGTCCTGACTTTC. As protein: CASNMAGANVLTF.

This clonotype has a handful of counts. The chain recombines TRBV4-1 with TRBJ1-5; D is undetermined. CDR1 and CDR2 from the germline V gene are MGHRA and YSYEKL. Trimming took 4 bases from V and 11 from J, leaving 15 bases between them. The CDR3 covers 13 residues. The CDR3 DNA reads as TGCGCCAGCAGCCGCGGACCTGAACAAGCCCAGCATTTT. Translating it yields CASSRGPEQAQHF.